One sample yielded the 27 T cell receptor beta chains listed below, sequenced in a study of T cells in Graves' hyperthyroidism and ophthalmopathy. Regions amplified from RNA transcripts were the TCR beta CDR3 regions. TCR CDR3 regions were first amplified by RT-PCR with HTBI primers. TCRdb re-called the multiplex PCR reads with MiXCR, one entry per CDR3 protein. The table has fewer than 700,000 distinct CDR3 sequences, about a sixth seen once. The sequenced sample consisted of blood. These receptors were taken from a woman aged 18-29 years with Graves' ophthalmopathy.

This clonotype was detected only a few times. The chain is built from TRBV9 and TRBJ2-1; 8 bases align to TRBD2. With V trimmed by 2 bases and J by 8 bases, 0 bases remained unmatched. The germline CDR1 and CDR2 sequences are SGDLS and YYNGEE. The CDR3 covers 12 residues. The CDR3 coding sequence is TGTGCCAGCAGCGTTAGCGGGGATGAGCAGTTCTTC. It codes for CASSVSGDEQFF. Together with reference TRBV9 and TRBJ2-1, the CDR3 gives the full variable domain: DSGVTQTPKHLITATGQRVTLRCSPRSGDLSVYWYQQSLDQGLQFLIQYYNGEERAKGNILERFSAQQFPDLHSELNLSSLELGDSALYFCASSVSGDEQFFGPGTRLTVL.

This clonotype was counted ten times or more. This rearrangement joins TRBV2 to TRBJ2-5, with 8 bases that match TRBD2. Looked up from germline, CDR1 is SNHLY and CDR2 is FYNNEI. The length of the CDR3 is 14 residues. V was clipped by 4 bases and J by 6 bases; unmatched bases: 7. CDR3 region: CASSAGGPLKTQYF. The CDR3 coding sequence is TGTGCCAGCAGTGCGGGGGGGCCTTTGAAGACCCAGTACTTC.

The chain couples TRBV19 to TRBJ2-7, with D tentatively TRBD1 (6 bases). V shed 3 bases and J shed 2 bases, with 14 bases lying between them. Germline V gene lookup returns CDR1 LNHDA and CDR2 SQIVND (reference sequence). The CDR3 extends over 15 amino acids. The CDR3 bases are TGTGCCAGTAGTATGGCAGGCGGACAGACCTACGAGCAGTACTTC. Translation: CASSMAGGQTYEQYF.

Of note for this clonotype: Since a much larger clone is just one base distant, this may be a read error. The rearrangement links TRBV28 to TRBJ2-5; D may match TRBD1 or TRBD2 (6 bases each). Germline V gene data show CDR1 as MDHEN and CDR2 as SYDVKM. V was pared by 6 bases and J by 4 bases, with 24 bases between. The CDR3 sequence is 17 residues long. CDR3 residues: CASRRSGYRDYRETQYF. In nucleotides, the CDR3 is TGTGCCAGCAGACGCAGCGGGTACAGGGATTACCGAGAGACCCAGTACTTC.

This clonotype was detected many times. The V and J genes are TRBV12-3 or TRBV12-4 and TRBJ1-2, with no clear D. This CDR3 region has 13 residues. V lost 5 bases, J lost 8 bases, and 15 bases lay in between. The CDR3 DNA is TGTGCCAGCAGTCCCGGCAGTCTACTAGGCTACACCTTC. It encodes CASSPGSLLGYTF.

This clonotype came up a few times. Because the CDR3's place on the DNA is in doubt, the DNA is left out and the CDR3 is given as listed by TCRdb. This rearrangement joins TRBV27 to TRBJ1-1; the DNA was not used to check the table's D call, TRBD1. The V gene's germline CDR1 is MNHEY and CDR2 SMNVEV (reference sequence). The CDR3 comprises 15 residues, both ends counted. The CDR3 here is CASSLGVGGGTEALF.

This clonotype came up many times. The chain carries TRBV28 and TRBJ2-7; D might be TRBD1 or TRBD2, each matching 6 bases. The germline V gene has CDR1 MDHEN and CDR2 SYDVKM. This CDR3 contains 12 residues. V lost 5 bases to trimming and J lost 2 bases, with 7 bases between them. Here the CDR3 reads CASSRGAYEQYF. The CDR3 DNA sequence: TGTGCCAGCAGTAGGGGGGCCTACGAGCAGTACTTC. Looking up the rest from reference TRBV28 and TRBJ2-7 gives the full variable domain: DVKVTQSSRYLVKRTGEKVFLECVQDMDHENMFWYRQDPGLGLRLIYFSYDVKMKEKGDIPEGYSVSREKKERFSLILESASTNQTSMYLCASSRGAYEQYFGPGTRLTVT.

This clonotype was counted ten times or more. The V gene is TRBV2, the J gene TRBJ1-2; 7 bases fit TRBD1. CDR1 and CDR2 (germline): SNHLY, FYNNEI. The CDR3 is 15 amino acids. The V segment lost 9 bases and the J segment 1 base; nucleotides outside the gene matches: 11. In DNA form, the CDR3 reads TGTGCCAGTGATCCGGGACAGAGCCTTAACTATGGCTACACCTTC. Protein product: CASDPGQSLNYGYTF.

This clonotype was seen ten or more times. The V gene is TRBV5-6, the J gene TRBJ2-7, with 11 positions matching TRBD2. The CDR3 runs 16 residues. The germline gives CDR1 SGHDT, CDR2 YYEEEE. The trim removed 3 bases at V and 3 bases at J, leaving 8 bases unmatched. CDR3 protein: CASSSPGLAVLYEQYF. Here the CDR3 DNA reads TGTGCCAGCAGCTCTCCGGGACTAGCGGTTCTCTACGAGCAGTACTTC.

The rearrangement joins TRBV9 to TRBJ2-5; 12 bases line up with TRBD2. J gave up 0 bases and V 4 bases, and 4 bases lay outside the gene matches. Per germline, CDR1 SGDLS and CDR2 YYNGEE. The CDR3 consists of 16 residues. The CDR3 DNA follows: TGTGCCAGCAGCCCTGGACTAGCGGGGAACCAAGAGACCCAGTACTTC. This gives the protein CASSPGLAGNQETQYF.

Comments on this clonotype: A much larger clone sits a single nucleotide away, making a read error possible. This chain joins TRBV28 and TRBJ1-1; D call uncertain. Looked up from germline, CDR1 is MDHEN and CDR2 is SYDVKM. The germline V and J ends were trimmed by 5 bases and 5 bases, with 18 bases remaining between them. The CDR3 runs to 15 residues. In nucleotides, the CDR3 is TGTGCCAGCAGTATCGGCGAAGGAGGTGGGACTGAAGCTTTCTTT. This encodes CASSIGEGGGTEAFF.

In its sample, this clonotype was seen many times. This rearrangement joins TRBV18 to TRBJ1-1; unclear D gene. The CDR3 loop spans 14 amino acids. Germline V gene lookup returns CDR1 KGHSH and CDR2 LQKENI. Trimming took off 2 bases at V and 1 base at J, with 8 bases between the two ends. In DNA form, the CDR3 reads TGTGCCAGCTCACCAGCAGTGGGGAACACTGAAGCTTTCTTT. This codes for CASSPAVGNTEAFF.

V gene TRBV12-3 or TRBV12-4 combines with J gene TRBJ1-2; 11 bases agree with TRBD1. The CDR3 totals 17 residues. After removal of 6 bases from V and 3 bases from J, the junction contained 12 bases not matched to a gene. CDR3 DNA sequence: TGTGCCAGCAGCGGAGGACAGGGGGCCGAATCATACTATGGCTACACCTTC. Amino acids: CASSGGQGAESYYGYTF.

The chain recombines TRBV6-2 or TRBV6-3 with TRBJ2-5; the match to TRBD1 covers 9 bases. Looked up from germline, CDR1 is MNHEY and CDR2 is SVGEGT. The CDR3 contains 15 residues. V lost 6 bases to trimming and J lost 5 bases; unmatched junction nucleotides: 10. This CDR3 reads CASSRGDREIETQYF. The CDR3 DNA is TGTGCCAGCAGCCGTGGGGACAGGGAGATCGAGACCCAGTACTTC.

This rearrangement joins TRBV10-1 to TRBJ1-4; D not certain. Trimming took 0 bases from V and 0 from J, leaving 11 bases between them. CDR1 and CDR2 from the germline V gene are WNHNN and SYGVQD (reference sequence). This CDR3 is built from 17 residues. CDR3 DNA: TGCGCCAGCAGTGAGTCGTGCAGACTCGCAACTAATGAAAAACTGTTTTTT. This codes for CASSESCRLATNEKLFF.

The chain uses TRBV5-1 and TRBJ2-1; D gene uncertain. There are 14 residues in the CDR3. V lost 5 bases, J lost 7 bases, and 16 bases lay in between. Germline V gene lookup returns CDR1 SGHRS and CDR2 YFSETQ. The CDR3 loop is CASSKIHGRNEQFF. The CDR3 DNA is TGCGCCAGCAGTAAGATACATGGACGAAATGAGCAGTTCTTC.

The V and J genes are TRBV20-1 and TRBJ2-3; TRBD2 aligns across 9 bases. The CDR3 extends over 16 amino acids. In germline, CDR1 is DFQATT, CDR2 SNEGSKA (reference sequence). Trimming cost V 3 bases and J 5 bases; bases outside gene matches: 12. CDR3 residues: CSASRAGGPLGDTQYF. CDR3 nucleotide sequence: TGCAGTGCTAGTAGGGCGGGAGGGCCTTTAGGAGATACGCAGTATTTT.

This sequence joins TRBV4-3 and TRBJ1-5, with D unclear. Trimming took off 4 bases at V and 0 bases at J, with 13 bases between the two ends. This CDR3 comprises 16 residues. The germline V gene has CDR1 LGHNA and CDR2 YSLEER. The DNA for the CDR3 is TGCGCCAGCAGCCCCTTCGGCGGTAATAGCAATCAGCCCCAGCATTTT. Its translation: CASSPFGGNSNQPQHF.

This clonotype was counted ten times or more. J is TRBJ2-3 and V is TRBV7-2, with D unclear. Germline V gene data show CDR1 as SGHTA and CDR2 as FQGNSA. This CDR3 comprises 13 residues. V lost 5 bases, J lost 5 bases, and 11 bases lay in between. The CDR3 sequence: CASSHQDGDTQYF. Here the CDR3 DNA reads TGTGCCAGCAGCCACCAGGACGGAGATACGCAGTATTTT. The full variable domain, in which reference TRBV7-2 and TRBJ2-3 provide the parts outside the CDR3, is GAGVSQSPSNKVTEKGKDVELRCDPISGHTALYWYRQSLGQGLEFLIYFQGNSAPDKSGLPSDRFSAERTGGSVSTLTIQRTQQEDSAVYLCASSHQDGDTQYFGPGTRLTVL.

For this clonotype: A much larger clone lies one base from this, so it may be a read error. The chain combines TRBV6-1 with TRBJ1-5; 9 nucleotides match TRBD1. The CDR3 covers 15 residues. V shed 8 bases, J shed 0 bases, and the junction held 5 bases outside the gene matches. Germline V gene data show CDR1 as MNHNS and CDR2 as SASEGT. CDR3 nucleotides: TGTGCCAGCGGGGGACAGGGATATAGCAATCAGCCCCAGCATTTT. This translates into CASGGQGYSNQPQHF.

This clonotype has just a few counts. This rearrangement joins TRBV28 to TRBJ2-2, with no clear D. Germline lookup yields CDR1 MDHEN and CDR2 SYDVKM. Trimming took off 6 bases at V and 4 bases at J, with 6 bases between the two ends. The CDR3 loop spans 12 amino acids. This CDR3 reads CASRVATGELFF. The DNA of the CDR3 is TGTGCCAGCAGGGTAGCCACCGGGGAGCTGTTTTTT.

This clonotype showed up just a few times. The chain employs TRBV10-1 and TRBJ1-1; possibly TRBD1 for D (6 bases). Trimming removed 7 bases at V and 5 bases at J, with 23 bases between. The CDR3 totals 16 residues. Germline assignment: CDR1 WNHNN and CDR2 SYGVQD (reference sequence). The CDR3 bases are TGCGCCAGCACTCAGGGGAAAACAGAGGGGGGAACTGAAGCTTTCTTT. Translated, it gives CASTQGKTEGGTEAFF.

In its sample, this clonotype was seen many times. This chain links TRBV28 with TRBJ2-4; D is possibly TRBD2 (6 bases). CDR3 length: 15 residues. The germline V and J ends were trimmed by 5 bases and 7 bases, with 18 bases remaining between them. Per germline, CDR1 MDHEN and CDR2 SYDVKM. CDR3 DNA: TGTGCCAGCAGTACCCCGGGGACGGGAGTCAACATTCAGTACTTC. It yields the protein CASSTPGTGVNIQYF.

This rearrangement joins TRBV7-2 to TRBJ2-7, with TRBD2 identical over 12 bases. This CDR3 has 13 residues. Germline CDR1 SGHTA, CDR2 FQGNSA. V dropped 7 bases and J dropped 6; count of bases not matched to a gene: 4. The DNA of the CDR3 is TGTGCCAGCACCTGGACTAGCGGGGCCGAGCAGTACTTC. Protein: CASTWTSGAEQYF.

The sample holds many counts of this clonotype. CDR3 residues: CSASDGRSYEQYF. The CDR3 region has the DNA TGCAGTGCCAGTGACGGGAGATCGTACGAGCAGTACTTC. J is TRBJ2-7 and V is TRBV20-1; tentative D call: TRBD2 (6 bases). CDR1 DFQATT and CDR2 SNEGSKA come from the germline V gene (reference sequence). Trimming removed 6 bases at V and 4 bases at J, with 16 bases between. This CDR3 region has 13 residues.

Concerning this clonotype: A clone one base away is much larger, so this may be a read error. The V call is TRBV5-1, the J call TRBJ1-6; D gene unclear. Germline values: CDR1 SGHRS, CDR2 YFSETQ. The CDR3 contains 15 residues. The DNA for the CDR3 is TGTGCCGGCAGTCCCCTCCCGACTGGAAATTCACCCCTCCACTTT. It codes for CAGSPLPTGNSPLHF.

This clonotype has a handful of counts. V and J are TRBV19 and TRBJ2-7; D unclear. The CDR3 is made up of 13 amino acids. Germline V gene sequence: CDR1 LNHDA, CDR2 SQIVND (reference sequence). V dropped 1 base and J dropped 5 bases, with 9 bases sitting between them. The CDR3 nucleotides are TGTGCCAGTAGTATAGTCCCGGAAGACGAGCAGTACTTC. Translated: CASSIVPEDEQYF.